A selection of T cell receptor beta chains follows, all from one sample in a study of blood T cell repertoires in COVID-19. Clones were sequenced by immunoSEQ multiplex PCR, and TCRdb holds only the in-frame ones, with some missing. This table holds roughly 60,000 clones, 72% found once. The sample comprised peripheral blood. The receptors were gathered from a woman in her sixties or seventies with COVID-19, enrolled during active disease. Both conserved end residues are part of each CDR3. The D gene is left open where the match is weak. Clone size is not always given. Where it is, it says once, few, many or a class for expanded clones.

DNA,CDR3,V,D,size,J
TGTGCCAGCAGCTTCGGGATGAACTATGGCTACACCTTC,CASSFGMNYGYTF,TRBV7-9,-,-,TRBJ1-2
TGTGCCAGCAGCCCCCTAGAGGTCCGGGTTCAATACAATGAGCAGTTCTTC,CASSPLEVRVQYNEQFF,TRBV7-2,-,few,TRBJ2-1
TGTGCCAGCAGTGTATCCCGGGACAGTACGTTTGGCTACACCTTC,CASSVSRDSTFGYTF,TRBV2,TRBD1,once,TRBJ1-2
TGTGCCACCAGTGATAGGGACAGGAGCGGCTACACCTTC,CATSDRDRSGYTF,TRBV24-1,TRBD1,once,TRBJ1-2
TGTGCTAGCAGCTCGGGCAGGGGGGAGACCCAGTACTTC,CASSSGRGETQYF,TRBV7-7,TRBD1,once,TRBJ2-5
TGTGCCAGTAGTCCTAGCGGGGGTGGCGAGCAGTACTTC,CASSPSGGGEQYF,TRBV19,TRBD2,-,TRBJ2-7
TGTGCCAGCAGCTTTGGGCCAGCTAATTCACCCCTCCACTTT,CASSFGPANSPLHF,TRBV11-2,-,-,TRBJ1-6
TGTGCCAGCGGGACAGGCGAAAGCACAGATACGCAGTATTTT,CASGTGESTDTQYF,TRBV2,TRBD1,-,TRBJ2-3
TGTGCCAGCAGTGACAGGGCCCGAGAGACCCAGTACTTC,CASSDRARETQYF,TRBV2,-,-,TRBJ2-5
TGTGCCAGCAGTGAAGTCAGGGGGTCCGCCTATGGCTACACCTTC,CASSEVRGSAYGYTF,TRBV2,TRBD1,-,TRBJ1-2
TGTGTTACGGGTAGCGGGAGGTCCGGGGAGCTGTTTTTT,CVTGSGRSGELFF,TRBV12-3/TRBV12-4,TRBD2,-,TRBJ2-2
TGTGCCAGCAGCCCGGGTTACAATGAGCAGTTCTTC,CASSPGYNEQFF,TRBV11-3,-,-,TRBJ2-1
TGTGCCAGCAGTTTTGGACAGGGTGGTAGTGAAAAACTGTTTTTT,CASSFGQGGSEKLFF,TRBV6-6,TRBD1,-,TRBJ1-4
TGTGCCAGCAGCTACTCGACAGGGGGCTACGAGCAGTACTTC,CASSYSTGGYEQYF,TRBV11-2,TRBD1,-,TRBJ2-7
TGTGCCAGCTCACCGGGACAGGGGAGCACTGAAGCTTTCTTT,CASSPGQGSTEAFF,TRBV18,TRBD1,few,TRBJ1-1
TGCAGCGCTTCGTCAGGATGGGAAAAACTGTTTTTT,CSASSGWEKLFF,TRBV29-1,-,-,TRBJ1-4
TGTGCCAGCAGCCCGGGTCCCCCAGATACGCAGTATTTT,CASSPGPPDTQYF,TRBV7-3,-,-,TRBJ2-3
TGCGCCAGCAGCCCTAGTCCTGGCTATGGCTACACCTTC,CASSPSPGYGYTF,TRBV4-3,-,-,TRBJ1-2
TGTGCCAGCAGTCCGGGACAGGGTTACAATGAGCAGTTCTTC,CASSPGQGYNEQFF,TRBV6-5,TRBD1,-,TRBJ2-1
TGCGCCAGCAGCCTGCTGGGGCCTCCGGGACATGGGGTCGAGGTTACGCAGTATTTT,CASSLLGPPGHGVEVTQYF,TRBV5-1,-,-,TRBJ2-3
TGTGCCAGCAGCCAGAGGACAGGGGGGAACACTGAAGCTTTCTTT,CASSQRTGGNTEAFF,TRBV11-2,TRBD1,-,TRBJ1-1
TGTGCCAGCAGTTCTTTAGCGGGAGGGCCGAGGAATGAGCAGTTCTTC,CASSSLAGGPRNEQFF,TRBV6-5,TRBD2,-,TRBJ2-1
TGTGCCAGCTCACCGGACAGGCTGAACACTGAAGCTTTCTTT,CASSPDRLNTEAFF,TRBV18,TRBD1,-,TRBJ1-1